These 27 T cell receptor beta chains were sequenced from one sample in a study of shared clonotypes between healthy human individuals. Clones were read by immunoSEQ multiplex PCR, and TCRdb kept only the in-frame ones, dropping some. The sample has 400,000 to 600,000 clones, 70% to 80% seen once. The specimen was PBMCs. The source of these receptors is a woman between 40 and 50 years old in good health. Some clones in this sample may be carry-over from other donors' samples.

This chain joins TRBV7-9 and TRBJ1-2; D gene unclear. The CDR3 is 15 residues long. The germline V gene has CDR1 SEHNR and CDR2 FQNEAQ (reference sequence). Trimming took off 5 bases at V and 7 bases at J, with 20 bases between the two ends. The CDR3 DNA is TGTGCCAGCAGCGATCTGGTTTACGCCCGGGGTGGCTACACCTTC. Its protein is CASSDLVYARGGYTF.

The chain recombines TRBV9 with TRBJ1-2; weak D call: TRBD1 (5 bases). CDR1 is SGDLS, CDR2 YYNGEE, per germline. V gave up 0 bases and J gave up 5 bases, with 14 bases separating them. CDR3 length: 15 residues. The CDR3 loop is CASSVGLQGTYGYTF. The CDR3 DNA follows: TGTGCCAGCAGCGTAGGTCTCCAGGGAACTTATGGCTACACCTTC.

V is TRBV2 and J is TRBJ1-1, with D tentatively TRBD1 (6 bases). This CDR3 has 17 amino acids. The V end lost 3 bases, the J end lost 0 bases, and 17 bases lay between the germline ends. Germline V lookup: CDR1 SNHLY, CDR2 FYNNEI. DNA for the CDR3: TGTGCCAGCAGTGACAGCGGGTGGGGGCCTATGAACACTGAAGCTTTCTTT. Its translation: CASSDSGWGPMNTEAFF.

The rearrangement links TRBV7-2 to TRBJ2-3; 10 bases fit TRBD1. The CDR3 runs 17 residues. The germline V gene encodes CDR1 SGHTA and CDR2 FQGNSA. Trimming at V came to 5 bases and at J to 1 base, leaving 9 bases not matched to a gene. The CDR3 bases are TGTGCCAGCAGCCTATACGCCGGGACAGGGGGCACAGATACGCAGTATTTT. Its translation is CASSLYAGTGGTDTQYF. The full variable domain, in which reference TRBV7-2 and TRBJ2-3 provide the parts outside the CDR3, is GAGVSQSPSNKVTEKGKDVELRCDPISGHTALYWYRQSLGQGLEFLIYFQGNSAPDKSGLPSDRFSAERTGGSVSTLTIQRTQQEDSAVYLCASSLYAGTGGTDTQYFGPGTRLTVL.

CDR3 protein: CATSRIGTSAIPSGANVLTF. The CDR3 DNA sequence: TGTGCCACCAGCCGAATAGGGACTAGCGCCATACCCTCTGGGGCCAACGTCCTGACTTTC. V is TRBV15 and J is TRBJ2-6, with 10 positions matching TRBD2. Germline CDR1 LNHNV, CDR2 YYDKDF (reference sequence). Trimming removed 5 bases from V and 0 bases from J; junction bases left unmatched: 13. The CDR3 length is 20 residues.

The chain is built from TRBV4-1 and TRBJ1-1; D unclear. The CDR3 is 13 amino acids. The germline gives CDR1 MGHRA, CDR2 YSYEKL. Trimming took off 0 bases at V and 3 bases at J, with 5 bases between the two ends. CDR3 amino acids: CASSQDGDTEAFF. CDR3 bases: TGCGCCAGCAGCCAAGATGGGGACACTGAAGCTTTCTTT.

This clone was counted between two and nine times. This chain uses TRBV28 with TRBJ2-6, with no clear D. The germline gives CDR1 MDHEN, CDR2 SYDVKM. V gave up 5 bases and J gave up 0 bases, with 2 bases separating them. CDR3 length equals 13 residues. CDR3 sequence reads: CASSNSGANVLTF. CDR3 in DNA: TGTGCCAGCAGTAACTCTGGGGCCAACGTCCTGACTTTC.

This clone has just a few counts. This rearrangement joins TRBV18 to TRBJ2-3; 9 bases match TRBD1. After removal of 4 bases from V and 4 bases from J, the junction contained 6 bases not matched to a gene. From germline, CDR1 is KGHSH and CDR2 LQKENI. The CDR3 has 15 amino acids. CDR3 bases: TGTGCCAGCTCACTTGGACAGGGGATGGCAGATACGCAGTATTTT. Residues: CASSLGQGMADTQYF. The entire variable domain, with the rest obtained from reference TRBV18 and TRBJ2-3, is as follows: NAGVMQNPRHLVRRRGQEARLRCSPMKGHSHVYWYRQLPEEGLKFMVYLQKENIIDESGMPKERFSAEFPKEGPSILRIQQVVRGDSAAYFCASSLGQGMADTQYFGPGTRLTVL.

This clone occurred a few times. The chain has TRBV15 and TRBJ2-5; TRBD2 aligns across 14 bases. V lost 1 base and J lost 5; bases outside the gene matches: 3. The CDR3 is made up of 16 amino acids. The V gene's germline CDR1 is LNHNV and CDR2 YYDKDF (reference sequence). Here the CDR3 DNA reads TGTGCCACCAGCAGAGGGACTAGCGGGAGGTCCGAGACCCAGTACTTC. Its translation: CATSRGTSGRSETQYF.

This chain uses TRBV5-8 with TRBJ1-1; D remains ambiguous. The CDR3 loop spans 14 amino acids. Germline lookup yields CDR1 SGHTS and CDR2 YDEGEE. The V and J ends lost 1 base and 1 base respectively, with 8 bases between them. The CDR3 spells CASSLTDRNTEAFF. CDR3 nucleotides: TGTGCCAGCAGCTTGACGGATAGGAACACTGAAGCTTTCTTT.

The V and J genes are TRBV5-1 and TRBJ2-7; TRBD1 is a possible D gene (6 bases). The CDR3 length is 15 residues. V was pared by 3 bases and J by 0 bases, with 13 bases between. Germline loops: CDR1 SGHRS, CDR2 YFSETQ. CDR3 DNA: TGCGCCAGCAGCTGGGGGACATACCACTCCTACGAGCAGTACTTC. Translation gives CASSWGTYHSYEQYF.

The chain links TRBV5-1 to TRBJ2-4; TRBD1 agrees at 8 bases. The CDR3 is 14 amino acids. CDR1 and CDR2 (germline): SGHRS, YFSETQ. J lost 7 bases, V lost 4 bases, and 7 bases had no gene match. The chain's CDR3 is CASSAGTGVNIQYF. For the CDR3, the DNA is TGCGCCAGCAGCGCCGGGACAGGCGTTAACATTCAGTACTTC.

This clone appeared once. This chain links TRBV7-8 with TRBJ2-7; TRBD2 matches at 10 bases. The V and J ends lost 1 base and 3 bases, in that order; junction bases with no gene match: 6. Per the germline V gene, CDR1 is SGHVS and CDR2 is FQNEAQ. The CDR3 extends over 16 amino acids. Written as DNA, the CDR3 is TGTGCCAGCAGCTTAGGCCTAGCGGGAGACGGCTACGAGCAGTACTTC. It codes for CASSLGLAGDGYEQYF.

Many counts were recorded for this clone. The sample contains more than one DNA sequence encoding this CDR3. V is TRBV29-1 and J is TRBJ2-5, with a tentative D call TRBD2 (6 bases). The CDR3 spans 14 residues. CDR1 SQVTM and CDR2 ANQGSEA come from the germline V gene. V was cut by 4 bases and J by 4 bases, with 16 bases left in between. The DNA for the CDR3 is TGCAGCGTTGGCACGGGGCGGGGAATAGAGACCCAGTACTTC. Residues: CSVGTGRGIETQYF. Using reference TRBV29-1 and TRBJ2-5 for the parts outside the CDR3, the full variable domain is SAVISQKPSRDICQRGTSLTIQCQVDSQVTMMFWYRQQPGQSLTLIATANQGSEATYESGFVIDKFPISRPNLTFSTLTVSNMSPEDSSIYLCSVGTGRGIETQYFGPGTRLLVL.

The rearrangement joins TRBV7-2 to TRBJ2-7, with 7 bases that match TRBD2. CDR1 and CDR2 (germline): SGHTA, FQGNSA. The V gene end was trimmed by 5 bases and the J gene end by 4 bases; junction bases not matched to a gene: 11. The CDR3 covers 15 residues. The CDR3 protein is CASSTLAGFQYEQYF. The CDR3 nucleotides are TGTGCCAGCAGCACATTAGCGGGTTTCCAGTACGAGCAGTACTTC.

The rearrangement links TRBV29-1 to TRBJ2-3; 9 bases match TRBD1. The CDR3 sequence is 16 residues long. Germline CDR1 and CDR2: SQVTM and ANQGSEA. V trimming: 5 bases; J trimming: 2 bases; junction bases outside the gene matches: 11. For the CDR3, the DNA is TGCAGCGTTCTTCTAGTCCGGGACAGGGCCACAGATACGCAGTATTTT. This translates into CSVLLVRDRATDTQYF.

This clone came up once. The chain combines TRBV30 with TRBJ2-1, with 10 bases aligning to TRBD2. This CDR3 is built from 13 residues. With 4 bases clipped from V and 10 bases from J, the junction kept 7 bases outside the gene matches. The V gene's germline CDR1 is GTSNPN and CDR2 SVGIG (reference sequence). The CDR3 coding sequence is TGTGCCTGGAACCTAGCGGGAGCTGGAGAGCAGTTCTTC. Translated, it gives CAWNLAGAGEQFF. The complete variable domain, with remaining parts taken from reference TRBV30 and TRBJ2-1, reads SQTIHQWPATLVQPVGSPLSLECTVEGTSNPNLYWYRQAAGRGLQLLFYSVGIGQISSEVPQNLSASRPQDRQFILSSKKLLLSDSGFYLCAWNLAGAGEQFFGPGTRLTVL.

This chain joins TRBV28 and TRBJ2-7; TRBD1 might be the D (6 bases). The CDR3 totals 15 residues. CDR1 and CDR2 (germline): MDHEN, SYDVKM. The V end lost 2 bases, the J end lost 5 bases, and 16 bases lay between the germline ends. Here the CDR3 DNA reads TGTGCCAGCAGTTTAGCCGACAGGATTTGGGACGAGCAGTACTTC. Its protein product is CASSLADRIWDEQYF.

The chain links TRBV11-2 to TRBJ2-1; the D gene is possibly TRBD1 (6 bases). V was cut by 2 bases and J by 10 bases, with 18 bases left in between. CDR3 length equals 15 residues. Germline V CDR1 and CDR2: SGHAT, FQNNGV. CDR3 sequence reads: CASSLNHMGAGEQFF. CDR3 bases: TGTGCCAGCAGCTTAAACCACATGGGGGCTGGCGAGCAGTTCTTC.

The chain carries TRBV10-3 and TRBJ2-3; D is perhaps TRBD1 (6 bases). V gave up 8 bases and J gave up 4 bases, with 16 bases separating them. Germline CDR1 reads ENHRY; CDR2 reads SYGVKD. CDR3 length: 14 amino acids. CDR3 region: CAIGGLTGSDTQYF. Written as DNA, the CDR3 is TGTGCCATCGGTGGTTTAACAGGGTCAGATACGCAGTATTTT.

This clone has more than one count but fewer than ten. V usage is TRBV27 and J usage is TRBJ1-4; D is unresolved. Germline values: CDR1 MNHEY, CDR2 SMNVEV (reference sequence). This CDR3 spans 11 amino acids. V shed 5 bases and J shed 8 bases, with 6 bases lying between them. The CDR3 protein is CASSLREKLFF. The CDR3 coding sequence is TGTGCCAGCAGTCTTAGGGAAAAACTGTTTTTT.

This clone has a single count. The chain uses TRBV2 and TRBJ2-7, with 11 bases matching TRBD2. The CDR3 covers 14 residues. The V gene end was trimmed by 10 bases and the J gene end by 6 bases; junction bases not matched to a gene: 11. Germline V gene lookup returns CDR1 SNHLY and CDR2 FYNNEI. The CDR3 DNA sequence: TGTGCCACCCAGGGACTAGCGGATCCGTCCGAGCAGTACTTC. This encodes CATQGLADPSEQYF.

The chain couples TRBV7-2 to TRBJ2-1, with 10 bases identical to TRBD2. This CDR3 region has 16 residues. With 4 bases clipped from V and 3 bases from J, the junction kept 6 bases outside the gene matches. The germline V gene encodes CDR1 SGHTA and CDR2 FQGNSA. The CDR3 here is CASSSSGSNGYNEQFF. The CDR3 DNA sequence: TGTGCCAGCAGCTCTAGCGGGAGCAATGGCTACAATGAGCAGTTCTTC. Full variable domain (missing parts from reference TRBV7-2 and TRBJ2-1): GAGVSQSPSNKVTEKGKDVELRCDPISGHTALYWYRQSLGQGLEFLIYFQGNSAPDKSGLPSDRFSAERTGGSVSTLTIQRTQQEDSAVYLCASSSSGSNGYNEQFFGPGTRLTVL.

This chain links TRBV4-2 with TRBJ1-3; no clear D gene. Germline lookup yields CDR1 LGHNA and CDR2 YNFKEQ. CDR3 length: 17 amino acids. V was shortened by 0 bases and J by 0 bases, with 12 bases between the two germline ends. The CDR3 region has the DNA TGTGCCAGCAGCCAAGATCTTACGGCCCTCTCTGGAAACACCATATATTTT. As protein: CASSQDLTALSGNTIYF.

V is TRBV4-2 and J is TRBJ1-4; no clear D. CDR3 length equals 11 residues. Trimming shortened V by 8 bases and J by 13 bases, and 14 bases separated the two germline ends. CDR1 and CDR2 (germline): LGHNA, YNFKEQ. The CDR3, as DNA: TGTGCCAGCCTCGGATATGAGAGACTGTTTTTT. Translating gives CASLGYERLFF.

The J gene is TRBJ2-2, the V gene TRBV9, with D perhaps TRBD1 or TRBD2 (6 bases each). The CDR3 contains 16 residues. CDR1 and CDR2 (germline): SGDLS, YYNGEE. V was cut by 0 bases and J by 6 bases, with 15 bases left in between. CDR3 in amino acids: CASSVVSGADPGELFF. CDR3 DNA sequence: TGTGCCAGCAGCGTAGTGTCGGGGGCCGATCCCGGGGAGCTGTTTTTT.

The genes are TRBV15 and TRBJ1-5; 9 bases agree with TRBD1. The trim removed 3 bases at V and 3 bases at J, leaving 6 bases unmatched. CDR1 and CDR2 from the germline V gene are LNHNV and YYDKDF (reference sequence). The CDR3 is 16 amino acids. The CDR3 nucleotides read TGTGCCACCAGCAGGGGGCGGACAGGGGTCAATCAGCCCCAGCATTTT. Its translation is CATSRGRTGVNQPQHF.